These T cell receptor beta chains were read from a single sample in a study of shared clonotypes between healthy human individuals. Here immunoSEQ multiplex PCR was the method, and the copy in TCRdb shows in-frame clones only, minus some. This table has about 2.4 million clones, 93% appearing once. The material sequenced was naive CD4+ T cells from PBMCs. The receptors come from a young man in good health. Some clones in this sample may be carry-over from other donors' samples. The CDR3 runs from the conserved cysteine through the conserved F or W. Each record gives: clone size, V gene, J gene, D gene, CDR3 DNA, CDR3 protein. The D gene is left open where the match is weak. Not every row has a clone size; where given, it reads once, few, many or a size class.

>-|TRBV6-5|TRBJ2-7|-
TGTGCCAGCAGTTACAGGGGCCAGAGCCGCTACGAGCAGTACTTC
CASSYRGQSRYEQYF
>once|TRBV10-3|TRBJ1-2|TRBD1
TGTGCCCACAGGGGGGTTTCGAATGGCTACACCTTC
CAHRGVSNGYTF
>once|TRBV7-3|TRBJ2-6|-
TGTGCCAGCAGCTCAATCCTCGGACAACTCTCTGGGGCCAACGTCCTGACTTTC
CASSSILGQLSGANVLTF
>-|TRBV5-1|TRBJ2-1|-
TGCGCCAGCAGCTTGGTACCCGTCAATGAGCAGTTCTTC
CASSLVPVNEQFF
>-|TRBV18|TRBJ2-3|TRBD2
TGTGCCAGCTCACCACAGCGGGGTATAACAGATACGCAGTATTTT
CASSPQRGITDTQYF
>-|TRBV10-1|TRBJ2-3|-
TGCGCCAGCAGTTCGTTCAGAGATACGCAGTATTTT
CASSSFRDTQYF
>-|TRBV7-2|TRBJ1-5|-
TGTGCCAGCAGCTTAGGTCGGGATCAGCCCCAGCATTTT
CASSLGRDQPQHF
>-|TRBV6-6|TRBJ1-1|TRBD1
TGTGCCAGCAGTCCGGGACAGGCAAGAGGTACTGAAGCTTTCTTT
CASSPGQARGTEAFF
>-|TRBV28|TRBJ1-2|-
TGTGCCAGCAGCCCCTCATGGAACTATGGCTACACCTTC
CASSPSWNYGYTF
>few|TRBV4-1|TRBJ1-5|-
TGCGCCAGCAGCCGCCCCGACAGCTATCAGCCCCAGCATTTT
CASSRPDSYQPQHF
>-|TRBV28|TRBJ2-5|-
TGTGCCAGCAGTACTCAAGAGACCCAGTACTTC
CASSTQETQYF
>-|TRBV4-1|TRBJ1-1|TRBD1
TGCGCCAGCAGCCAGGCGCCGACAGGGGCCGAAGCTTTCTTT
CASSQAPTGAEAFF
>-|TRBV5-1|TRBJ2-1|TRBD2
TGCGCCAGCAGCTTGAATGCGGGAGTGGCCTACAATGAGCAGTTCTTC
CASSLNAGVAYNEQFF
>-|TRBV29-1|TRBJ2-7|-
TGCAGCGTTGTATATTCGGGACGCTTCGAGCAGTACTTC
CSVVYSGRFEQYF
>-|TRBV4-1|TRBJ2-6|-
TGCGCCAGCAGCCAAGCAGAGGGAGCTGGGGCCAACGTCCTGACTTTC
CASSQAEGAGANVLTF
>-|TRBV29-1|TRBJ1-1|TRBD1
TGCAGCGTTGTCGGGACAGACACTGAAGCTTTCTTT
CSVVGTDTEAFF
>-|TRBV2|TRBJ2-7|-
TGTGCCAGCAGTGCCTCGGGGTACGAGCAGTACTTC
CASSASGYEQYF
>-|TRBV19|TRBJ1-5|TRBD1
TGTGCCAGTAGTTCCCTCCGACAGGGGGGCAGGGCCCAGCATTTT
CASSSLRQGGRAQHF
>-|TRBV19|TRBJ2-3|TRBD2
TGTGCCAGTAGTCGGACTAGCGGGAGAACAGATACGCAGTATTTT
CASSRTSGRTDTQYF
>-|TRBV14|TRBJ2-6|TRBD1
TGTGCCAGCAGCCACCACCTGACAGGGAGACTCTCTGGGGCCAACGTCCTGACTTTC
CASSHHLTGRLSGANVLTF
>-|TRBV7-2|TRBJ2-3|-
TGTGCCAGCAGCTTAAATTGGATAACCACAGATACGCAGTATTTT
CASSLNWITTDTQYF
>-|TRBV7-3|TRBJ2-1|-
TGTGCCAGCAGCCTCCTCAAGCGCGAACAGTTCTTC
CASSLLKREQFF
>-|TRBV4-1|TRBJ2-1|-
TGCGCCAGCAGCCAAGATCCGCTGGTCCGGCCAGGGGAGTTCTTC
CASSQDPLVRPGEFF
>-|TRBV10-1|TRBJ2-3|TRBD2
TGCGCCAGCTCCCCCTTGGGGATAGCGGGAGAGAAGGATACGCAGTATTTT
CASSPLGIAGEKDTQYF
>-|TRBV5-4|TRBJ2-7|TRBD2
TGTGCCAGCAGCTTCGGGAGGACCTACGAGCAGTACTTC
CASSFGRTYEQYF
>-|TRBV9|TRBJ2-7|-
TGTGCCAGCAGCGCCGGCCCGGCCTACGAGCAGTACTTC
CASSAGPAYEQYF
>-|TRBV7-9|TRBJ1-5|TRBD1
TGTGCCAGCAGCTTAGCCCCGGGACAGGGGTTCAATCAGCCCCAGCATTTT
CASSLAPGQGFNQPQHF
>-|TRBV4-1|TRBJ2-7|-
TGCGCCAGCAGCCAAGCACCTTGGAGGCAGCGCTCCTACGAGCAGTACTTC
CASSQAPWRQRSYEQYF
>-|TRBV21-1|TRBJ2-1|-
TGTGCCAGCAGCAATCCCGGGGGACAGAACTACAATGAGCAGTTCTTC
CASSNPGGQNYNEQFF
>-|TRBV28|TRBJ2-3|-
TGTGCCAGCAGCAATCAGGGGGGCGGCACAGATACGCAGTATTTT
CASSNQGGGTDTQYF
>-|TRBV7-9|TRBJ2-1|TRBD1
TGTGCCAGCAGCCGTAGACAGGGGGGCACGAATGAGCAGTTCTTC
CASSRRQGGTNEQFF
>-|TRBV9|TRBJ2-2|-
TGTGCCAGCAGCGTAGGAGTTACCCAAGGGACCGGGGAGCTGTTTTTT
CASSVGVTQGTGELFF
>-|TRBV4-3|TRBJ1-2|TRBD1
TGCGCCAGCAGCCAGGCGGACAGGGGGCGAGGCTACACCTTC
CASSQADRGRGYTF
>-|TRBV4-3|TRBJ2-1|-
TGCGCCAGCAGCAAAGCCGGGACCGTGTCCTACAATGAGCAGTTCTTC
CASSKAGTVSYNEQFF
>-|TRBV18|TRBJ2-3|-
TGTGCCAGCTCACCCCGTGGTAGCTGGATGACAGATACGCAGTATTTT
CASSPRGSWMTDTQYF
>-|TRBV5-4|TRBJ1-1|-
TGTGCCAGCACCCGAAGGGCTGGGAACACTGAAGCTTTCTTT
CASTRRAGNTEAFF
>-|TRBV7-9|TRBJ1-2|-
TGTGCCAGCAGCTTAGGGACGCCGGTAGACGGCTACACCTTC
CASSLGTPVDGYTF
>-|TRBV4-1|TRBJ2-3|-
TGCGCCAGCAGCCAAGATCGAGAATATAGCACAGATACGCAGTATTTT
CASSQDREYSTDTQYF
>-|TRBV28|TRBJ2-1|TRBD2
TGTGCCAGCACCACAACTAGCGGGAGGGCCCTGCGTTCCTACAATGAGCAGTTCTTC
CASTTTSGRALRSYNEQFF
>-|TRBV6-6|TRBJ1-2|-
TGTGCCAGCAGTTACCTCGTAGTTGGGGTTGGCTACACCTTC
CASSYLVVGVGYTF
>-|TRBV19|TRBJ1-5|-
TGTGCCAGTAGTGGAAGACAGCACAATCAGCCCCAGCATTTT
CASSGRQHNQPQHF
>-|TRBV11-3|TRBJ2-2|TRBD1
TGTGCCAGCAGCTTTGGAGGACAGGGGGTAACCGGGGAGCTGTTTTTT
CASSFGGQGVTGELFF
>-|TRBV11-2|TRBJ2-7|TRBD1
TGTGCCAGCAGCCAAGGGACAGCCGATACCTACGAGCAGTACTTC
CASSQGTADTYEQYF
>-|TRBV27|TRBJ2-7|-
TGTGCCAGCAGTTTAGTATCGCGGAACTCCTACGAGCAGTACTTC
CASSLVSRNSYEQYF